These 28 T cell receptor beta chains came from one sample sequenced in a study of blood T cells in healthy people across ages. A J-beta primer mix and a sample-barcoded 5' primer were used in a second PCR of roughly 6 to 12 cycles. TCRdb passed the 5' RACE reads through MiXCR, listing each CDR3 protein once. The sample consists of approximately 800,000 distinct CDR3 sequences, approximately 59% of them appearing once. Sequenced material: blood. Source of these receptors: a man aged 25-40 years in good health.

The chain employs TRBV12-3 or TRBV12-4 and TRBJ2-2; TRBD2 matches 8 bases. This CDR3 is 15 amino acids long. The junction had 8 bases not matched to a gene; V was cut back by 5 bases and J by 6 bases. This CDR3 is CASSISGEVSGELFF. The CDR3 bases are TGTGCCAGCAGTATTAGCGGGGAAGTGTCCGGGGAGCTGTTTTTT.

In its sample, this clonotype was seen many times. For the CDR3, the DNA is TGCAGCATACCTATTTCGGGATTCGGTGAGCAGTTCTTC. Amino acid sequence: CSIPISGFGEQFF. The gene calls are TRBV29-1 and TRBJ2-1; D is perhaps TRBD2 (5 bases). The CDR3 covers 13 residues. Deletions cut 8 bases from V and 9 bases from J, with 20 bases between. Per germline, CDR1 SQVTM and CDR2 ANQGSEA.

About this clonotype itself: At one boundary the junction diverges from the germline segment, which might be a read error. V usage is TRBV29-1 and J usage is TRBJ2-5; no firm D call. Germline-derived CDR1 and CDR2 are SQVTM and ANQGSEA. This CDR3 contains 15 residues. The CDR3 reads CSVEDLRVDQEIQYF. In DNA, the CDR3 is TGCAGCGTTGAAGATCTGAGAGTGGATCAAGAGATCCAGTACTTC.

The CDR3 DNA follows: TGTGCCAGCAGCGCCCAAGGACTGGATACGCAGTATTTT. This encodes CASSAQGLDTQYF. This chain uses TRBV9 with TRBJ2-3, with D possibly being TRBD2 (5 bases). With 3 bases removed from V and 6 bases from J, the gap between germline ends came to 11 bases. The CDR3 spans 13 residues. Germline V gene data show CDR1 as SGDLS and CDR2 as YYNGEE. Full variable domain (outside the CDR3, taken from reference TRBV9 and TRBJ2-3): DSGVTQTPKHLITATGQRVTLRCSPRSGDLSVYWYQQSLDQGLQFLIQYYNGEERAKGNILERFSAQQFPDLHSELNLSSLELGDSALYFCASSAQGLDTQYFGPGTRLTVL.

This clonotype was counted a few times. The chain is built from TRBV27 and TRBJ2-5, with TRBD1 identical over 7 bases. The length of the CDR3 is 14 residues. Germline loops: CDR1 MNHEY, CDR2 SMNVEV (reference sequence). V gave up 5 bases and J gave up 5 bases; unmatched junction bases: 8. The CDR3 protein is CASSGHRGFETQYF. CDR3 nucleotides: TGTGCCAGCAGTGGTCACAGGGGTTTCGAGACCCAGTACTTC.

The V gene is TRBV24-1, the J gene TRBJ2-1; 10 bases map to TRBD2. Trimming removed 0 bases from V and 0 bases from J; junction bases left unmatched: 4. The CDR3 has 18 amino acids. CDR1 and CDR2 from the germline V gene are KGHDR and SFDVKD. The CDR3, as DNA: TGTGCCACCAGTGATTTGAAAAAGCGGGAGGGCTCCTACAATGAGCAGTTCTTC. Translation gives CATSDLKKREGSYNEQFF.

This chain joins TRBV24-1 and TRBJ1-1; D gene ambiguous. Germline CDR1 reads KGHDR; CDR2 reads SFDVKD. The V end lost 2 bases, the J end lost 3 bases, and 6 bases lay between the germline ends. The CDR3 runs 13 residues. CDR3 coding DNA: TGTGCCACCAGTGATTGGGGATACACTGAAGCTTTCTTT. This codes for CATSDWGYTEAFF.

This clonotype appeared a few times. CDR3 DNA sequence: TGTGCCAGCAGCTTAGGCGCGGGACCCGACTACGAGCAGTACTTC. Protein sequence: CASSLGAGPDYEQYF. The J gene is TRBJ2-7, the V gene TRBV7-6, with D maybe TRBD2 (6 bases). Germline V CDR1 and CDR2: SGHVS, FNYEAQ. Deletions cut 1 base from V and 3 bases from J, with 13 bases between. This CDR3 contains 15 residues.

For the CDR3, the DNA is TGTGCCATCAGGGAAGAGACAGGGGCAGTCAATGAGCAGTTCTTC. Amino acid sequence: CAIREETGAVNEQFF. The chain links TRBV10-3 to TRBJ2-1; 8 bases agree with TRBD1. Germline trimming cut 6 bases from V and 6 bases from J; bases unmatched to any gene: 10. The CDR3 runs to 15 residues. Germline CDR1 reads ENHRY; CDR2 reads SYGVKD.

This clonotype has just a few counts. This sequence joins TRBV4-2 and TRBJ2-5; either TRBD1 or TRBD2 may fit D (5 bases each). Trimming removed 1 base at V and 2 bases at J, with 17 bases between. Germline V gene data show CDR1 as LGHNA and CDR2 as YNFKEQ. The CDR3 loop spans 17 amino acids. As DNA, the CDR3 is TGTGCCAGCAGCCAAGCCGGAGTGGGGGTCGAACAAGAGACCCAGTACTTC. This sequence encodes CASSQAGVGVEQETQYF.

The CDR3 sequence is CASDWGQQPQHF. DNA for the CDR3: TGTGCCAGCGACTGGGGTCAGCAGCCCCAGCATTTT. V is TRBV2 and J is TRBJ1-5; unclear D gene. The CDR3 contains 12 residues. Germline lookup yields CDR1 SNHLY and CDR2 FYNNEI. V lost 8 bases and J lost 7, with 12 bases in between. Complete variable domain (other parts from reference TRBV2 and TRBJ1-5): EPEVTQTPSHQVTQMGQEVILRCVPISNHLYFYWYRQILGQKVEFLVSFYNNEISEKSEIFDDQFSVERPDGSNFTLKIRSTKLEDSAMYFCASDWGQQPQHFGDGTRLSIL.

V is TRBV7-2 and J is TRBJ2-2; D unclear. Trimming pared 2 bases from V and 3 bases from J, leaving 7 bases between. The CDR3 runs 14 residues. CDR1 and CDR2 (germline): SGHTA, FQGNSA. The CDR3 loop reads CASSLYSHTGELFF. CDR3 sequence (DNA): TGTGCCAGCAGCTTATATAGTCACACCGGGGAGCTGTTTTTT.

V and J are TRBV29-1 and TRBJ2-5; TRBD1 agrees at 7 bases. This CDR3 is built from 12 residues. Germline V lookup: CDR1 SQVTM, CDR2 ANQGSEA. After removal of 6 bases from V and 11 bases from J, the junction contained 12 bases not matched to a gene. CDR3 nucleotides: TGCAGCGTCGTTGAGACAGGGTTCAAGCAGTACTTC. It codes for CSVVETGFKQYF.

V usage is TRBV12-3 or TRBV12-4 and J usage is TRBJ2-7; the D gene is possibly TRBD1 (6 bases). V gave up 6 bases and J gave up 0 bases, with 15 bases separating them. This CDR3 region has 15 residues. As DNA, the CDR3 is TGTGCCAGCAGCCGCAGGGGCGAGGGCTCCTACGAGCAGTACTTC. It encodes CASSRRGEGSYEQYF.

The CDR3 sequence is CASSPRGDSYNEQFF. In DNA form, the CDR3 reads TGTGCCAGCAGCCCACGGGGTGACTCCTACAATGAGCAGTTCTTC. The gene calls are TRBV7-2 and TRBJ2-1, with D maybe TRBD2 (5 bases). CDR3 length: 15 amino acids. Between the trimmed V and J ends, which lost 5 bases and 0 bases, there was a span of 11 bases. Germline CDR1 and CDR2: SGHTA and FQGNSA.

The chain is built from TRBV29-1 and TRBJ2-1, with D tentatively TRBD2 (7 bases). The last part of the DNA fits TRBJ2-7 better; the J call may be wrong. The CDR3 is 11 residues long. The germline V gene has CDR1 SQVTM and CDR2 ANQGSEA. CDR3 loop: CSLRGGYEQYF. Here the CDR3 DNA reads TGCAGCCTTAGGGGGGGATACGAGCAGTACTTC.

The chain recombines TRBV10-3 with TRBJ2-3; 7 bases align to TRBD2. Per germline, CDR1 ENHRY and CDR2 SYGVKD. This CDR3 is built from 13 residues. Here the CDR3 reads CATQAGGTDTQYF. The DNA for the CDR3 is TGTGCTACCCAGGCGGGGGGCACAGATACGCAGTATTTT.

This clonotype has a handful of counts. The chain couples TRBV28 to TRBJ1-1; 8 bases are shared with TRBD1. The CDR3 sequence is 13 residues long. The V segment lost 5 bases and the J segment 4 bases; nucleotides outside the gene matches: 3. Germline CDR1 reads MDHEN; CDR2 reads SYDVKM. The CDR3 is CASSQQGVTEAFF. CDR3 bases: TGTGCCAGCAGTCAACAGGGGGTCACTGAAGCTTTCTTT.

The chain uses TRBV9 and TRBJ2-1; 8 bases map to TRBD1. Trimming at V came to 3 bases and at J to 4 bases, leaving 9 bases not matched to a gene. The germline V gene encodes CDR1 SGDLS and CDR2 YYNGEE. The CDR3 is 16 residues long. CDR3 residues: CASSDPRTGPYNEQFF. Here the CDR3 DNA reads TGTGCCAGCAGCGACCCACGGACAGGGCCGTACAATGAGCAGTTCTTC.

CDR3 sequence reads: CASSQDSGARNQPQHF. CDR3 bases: TGTGCCAGCAGCCAAGATTCGGGGGCACGCAATCAGCCCCAGCATTTT. The chain has TRBV14 and TRBJ1-5; D perhaps matches TRBD1 (6 bases). The CDR3 spans 16 residues. Trimming cost V 0 bases and J 2 bases, with 11 bases left between them. Germline loops: CDR1 SGHDN, CDR2 FVKESK.

The chain is built from TRBV12-3 or TRBV12-4 and TRBJ2-7; D gene uncertain. The CDR3 length is 16 residues. The ends were cut back, 0 bases at V and 0 bases at J, with 12 bases in the middle. CDR3 DNA: TGTGCCAGCAGTTTAGCGTGGGGTCTACACTCCTACGAGCAGTACTTC. Translated: CASSLAWGLHSYEQYF.

The rearrangement links TRBV7-2 to TRBJ1-5, with a weak D call TRBD1 (5 bases). Between the trimmed V and J ends, which lost 5 bases and 0 bases, there was a span of 17 bases. Germline V gene lookup returns CDR1 SGHTA and CDR2 FQGNSA. This CDR3 comprises 17 residues. The DNA for the CDR3 is TGTGCCAGCAGCCTGACCTCGGGACGTTATAGCAATCAGCCCCAGCATTTT. It specifies CASSLTSGRYSNQPQHF.

This chain joins TRBV7-2 and TRBJ2-3, with D uncertain. Trimming stripped 6 bases from V and 1 base from J, with 8 bases between. The V gene's germline CDR1 is SGHTA and CDR2 FQGNSA. The CDR3 loop spans 13 amino acids. In nucleotides, the CDR3 is TGTGCCAGCAGGGAAGCAGGCACAGATACGCAGTATTTT. It codes for CASREAGTDTQYF.

V and J are TRBV20-1 and TRBJ1-1; 7 bases align to TRBD1. CDR3 size: 13 residues. V trimming: 3 bases; J trimming: 4 bases; junction bases outside the gene matches: 5. The V gene's germline CDR1 is DFQATT and CDR2 SNEGSKA (reference sequence). CDR3 coding DNA: TGCAGTGCTAGTAACAGGGGCTTCACTGAAGCTTTCTTT. It encodes CSASNRGFTEAFF.

This rearrangement joins TRBV7-2 to TRBJ2-7, with D perhaps matching TRBD2 (6 bases). Trimming removed 5 bases from V and 2 bases from J, with 13 bases in between. Germline V CDR1 and CDR2: SGHTA, FQGNSA. CDR3 length: 14 residues. The CDR3 DNA sequence: TGTGCCAGCAGCCCGGACGGACTAACCTACGAGCAGTACTTC. This translates into CASSPDGLTYEQYF. Supplemented by reference TRBV7-2 and TRBJ2-7, the full variable domain reads GAGVSQSPSNKVTEKGKDVELRCDPISGHTALYWYRQSLGQGLEFLIYFQGNSAPDKSGLPSDRFSAERTGGSVSTLTIQRTQQEDSAVYLCASSPDGLTYEQYFGPGTRLTVT.

This chain connects TRBV10-3 to TRBJ2-5; no clear D. Germline V gene sequence: CDR1 ENHRY, CDR2 SYGVKD. The CDR3 loop spans 14 amino acids. V was clipped by 6 bases and J by 2 bases, with 13 bases between them. CDR3 region: CAIRPTRLQETQYF. CDR3 nucleotides: TGTGCCATCAGACCCACCCGACTTCAAGAGACCCAGTACTTC.

V and J are TRBV20-1 and TRBJ2-5; possible D gene TRBD2, 7 bases. CDR3 length: 16 residues. CDR1 is DFQATT and CDR2 is SNEGSKA in the germline V gene (reference sequence). Trimming removed 3 bases from V and 4 bases from J, with 21 bases in between. The CDR3 protein is CSARGWDTGGRETQYF. The CDR3 DNA sequence: TGCAGTGCTAGGGGGTGGGATACGGGGGGCAGAGAGACCCAGTACTTC.

The chain joins TRBV5-4 to TRBJ2-4; 8 bases match TRBD1. The V gene's germline CDR1 is SGHNT and CDR2 YYREEE (reference sequence). This CDR3 contains 13 residues. V lost 2 bases to trimming and J lost 13 bases; unmatched junction nucleotides: 8. This chain's CDR3 is CASSFSGGSQQYF. DNA of the CDR3: TGTGCCAGCAGCTTTTCAGGGGGCAGTCAGCAGTACTTC.